The rows below give T cell receptor beta chains drawn from one sample of a study of T cell responses to AZD1222 COVID-19 vaccine. Measured with immunoSEQ multiplex PCR; TCRdb has only the in-frame clones, and not every one. The profile covers around 160,000 clones, with around nine tenths appearing a single time and over 1.1% taken by the ten largest. Material: peripheral blood, obtained on day 0 of AZD1222 vaccination. Source of these receptors: an adult in good health. CDR3s include the opening cysteine and the closing phenylalanine or tryptophan. A D gene is named only where the DNA matches it firmly. Expanded clones get a size class; other rows say once, few or many, or leave the size out.

j_gene: TRBJ2-1
v_gene: TRBV6-2/TRBV6-3
abundance: -
d_gene: -
CDR3nt: TGTGCCAGCAGCCTCCTGCGGGCAGGAGCTGAGCAGTTCTTC
CDR3aa: CASSLLRAGAEQFF

j_gene: TRBJ1-1
v_gene: TRBV19
abundance: -
d_gene: -
CDR3nt: TGTGCCAGTAGTATAGGGAACACTGAAGCTTTCTTT
CDR3aa: CASSIGNTEAFF

j_gene: TRBJ2-1
v_gene: TRBV12-3/TRBV12-4
abundance: -
d_gene: -
CDR3nt: TGTGCCAGCAGTTTCGCCGGGAGTGAGCAGTTCTTC
CDR3aa: CASSFAGSEQFF

j_gene: TRBJ2-3
v_gene: TRBV9
abundance: -
d_gene: -
CDR3nt: TGTGCCAGCAGCGTACCCACGAATTTCGGGGAAACGCAGTATTTT
CDR3aa: CASSVPTNFGETQYF

j_gene: TRBJ2-3
v_gene: TRBV7-3
abundance: -
d_gene: TRBD1
CDR3nt: TGTGCCAGCAGCCCCCTACCAGGGGGCACTTTGTATTTT
CDR3aa: CASSPLPGGTLYF

j_gene: TRBJ2-3
v_gene: TRBV30
abundance: -
d_gene: -
CDR3nt: TGTGCCTGGAGCTTCGGGACGACAGATACGCAGTATTTT
CDR3aa: CAWSFGTTDTQYF

j_gene: TRBJ2-1
v_gene: TRBV10-1
abundance: few
d_gene: -
CDR3nt: TGCGCCAGCAGTGATTTGGGTTACAATGAGCAGTTCTTC
CDR3aa: CASSDLGYNEQFF

j_gene: TRBJ1-2
v_gene: TRBV4-2
abundance: -
d_gene: -
CDR3nt: TGTGCCAGCAGCCAAGATGACGGGAACTATGGCTACACCTTC
CDR3aa: CASSQDDGNYGYTF

j_gene: TRBJ1-6
v_gene: TRBV6-8
abundance: -
d_gene: -
CDR3nt: TGTGCCAGCAGAGCTACAGAGAGCTCCTATAATTCACCCCTCCACTTT
CDR3aa: CASRATESSYNSPLHF

j_gene: TRBJ1-3
v_gene: TRBV6-5
abundance: -
d_gene: TRBD1
CDR3nt: TGTGCCAGCAGTTACCGGGACAGTGGAAACACCATATATTTT
CDR3aa: CASSYRDSGNTIYF

j_gene: TRBJ2-2
v_gene: TRBV10-3
abundance: -
d_gene: -
CDR3nt: TGTGCCATCAAAGCCGCGTCGGACACCGGGGAGCTGTTTTTT
CDR3aa: CAIKAASDTGELFF

j_gene: TRBJ2-1
v_gene: TRBV5-1
abundance: -
d_gene: -
CDR3nt: TGCGCCAGCAGCTTGGGGGGGTTTAGCAATGAGCAGTTCTTC
CDR3aa: CASSLGGFSNEQFF

j_gene: TRBJ2-1
v_gene: TRBV20-1
abundance: -
d_gene: -
CDR3nt: TGCAGTGCTAGTTTCGGGATCACCTACAATGAGCAGTTCTTC
CDR3aa: CSASFGITYNEQFF

j_gene: TRBJ1-1
v_gene: TRBV6-5
abundance: -
d_gene: TRBD1
CDR3nt: TGTGCCAGCCGTAAGGACAGGGCAGAAGCTTTCTTT
CDR3aa: CASRKDRAEAFF

j_gene: TRBJ1-2
v_gene: TRBV29-1
abundance: once
d_gene: TRBD1
CDR3nt: TGCAGCGTTCTGGGACAGGGGTTTGGCTACACCTTC
CDR3aa: CSVLGQGFGYTF

j_gene: TRBJ2-1
v_gene: TRBV18
abundance: -
d_gene: -
CDR3nt: TGTGCCAGCTCACTCTTTGCGGGCGTGGTATACAATGAGCAGTTCTTC
CDR3aa: CASSLFAGVVYNEQFF

j_gene: TRBJ2-3
v_gene: TRBV11-3
abundance: -
d_gene: TRBD2
CDR3nt: TGTGCCAGCAGCTGGGGACTAGGAAGAGATACGCAGTATTTT
CDR3aa: CASSWGLGRDTQYF

j_gene: TRBJ2-5
v_gene: TRBV28
abundance: -
d_gene: -
CDR3nt: TGTGCCAGCAGTCCCCAGGACTACGAAGAGACCCAGTACTTC
CDR3aa: CASSPQDYEETQYF

j_gene: TRBJ2-2
v_gene: TRBV5-5
abundance: -
d_gene: -
CDR3nt: TGTGCCAGCAGCTTGGGACTGGGGGTCACCGGGGAGCTGTTTTTT
CDR3aa: CASSLGLGVTGELFF

j_gene: TRBJ1-2
v_gene: TRBV23-1
abundance: -
d_gene: -
CDR3nt: TGCGCCAGCAAATCGGGCTATGGCTACACCTTC
CDR3aa: CASKSGYGYTF

j_gene: TRBJ1-1
v_gene: TRBV15
abundance: -
d_gene: -
CDR3nt: TGTGCCACCAGCAGAGATTGGTCCAGTTTAAACACTGAAGCTTTCTTT
CDR3aa: CATSRDWSSLNTEAFF

j_gene: TRBJ2-7
v_gene: TRBV27
abundance: -
d_gene: -
CDR3nt: TGTGCCAGCAGTTTAGGTGGTACGTCCCTCTACGAGCAGTACTTC
CDR3aa: CASSLGGTSLYEQYF

j_gene: TRBJ1-4
v_gene: TRBV27
abundance: -
d_gene: -
CDR3nt: TGTGCCAGCAGTCCTGAACACATTGCAACTAATGAAAAACTGTTTTTT
CDR3aa: CASSPEHIATNEKLFF

j_gene: TRBJ1-4
v_gene: TRBV7-6
abundance: -
d_gene: -
CDR3nt: TGTGCCAGCAGCTTAATGGGACCCGAAGGAAAACTGTTTTTT
CDR3aa: CASSLMGPEGKLFF

j_gene: TRBJ1-6
v_gene: TRBV28
abundance: -
d_gene: -
CDR3nt: TGTGCCAGCAGTTTGCCTATAAGGAATTCACCCCTCCACTTT
CDR3aa: CASSLPIRNSPLHF

j_gene: TRBJ2-3
v_gene: TRBV5-1
abundance: -
d_gene: -
CDR3nt: TGCGCCAGCAGCTTTACCGGGGCTTTGGGAGATACGCAGTATTTT
CDR3aa: CASSFTGALGDTQYF

j_gene: TRBJ2-5
v_gene: TRBV7-9
abundance: -
d_gene: -
CDR3nt: TGTGCCAGCCGGAGGGGGACAGAGACCCAGTACTTC
CDR3aa: CASRRGTETQYF

j_gene: TRBJ2-7
v_gene: TRBV14
abundance: -
d_gene: -
CDR3nt: TGTGCCAGCAGCCAAGGGGGTCTAGAGTACGAGCAGTACTTC
CDR3aa: CASSQGGLEYEQYF

j_gene: TRBJ1-1
v_gene: TRBV29-1
abundance: -
d_gene: -
CDR3nt: TGCAGCAAGGGCAGGGCATGGGCGTGCACTGAAGCTTTCTTT
CDR3aa: CSKGRAWACTEAFF

j_gene: TRBJ2-1
v_gene: TRBV7-7
abundance: -
d_gene: -
CDR3nt: TGTGCTAGCAGCTTAGGAGGGGCCCCCAATGAGCAGTTCTTC
CDR3aa: CASSLGGAPNEQFF

j_gene: TRBJ1-1
v_gene: TRBV6-2/TRBV6-3
abundance: -
d_gene: TRBD1
CDR3nt: TGTGCCAGCAGTTCCCAGGGGGGGAACACTGAAGCTTTCTTT
CDR3aa: CASSSQGGNTEAFF

j_gene: TRBJ2-1
v_gene: TRBV5-1
abundance: once
d_gene: -
CDR3nt: TGCGCCAGCTCCCGGGACTCAAGCCCTGTACTAGAGCAGTTCTTC
CDR3aa: CASSRDSSPVLEQFF

j_gene: TRBJ2-5
v_gene: TRBV6-5
abundance: -
d_gene: -
CDR3nt: TGTGCCAGCAGTCGACAGGTGGGGGGCCAAGAGACCCAGTACTTC
CDR3aa: CASSRQVGGQETQYF

j_gene: TRBJ2-1
v_gene: TRBV28
abundance: -
d_gene: TRBD1
CDR3nt: TGTGCCAGCAGTACCGGGACAGGGGGTTACAATGAGCAGTTCTTC
CDR3aa: CASSTGTGGYNEQFF

j_gene: TRBJ1-4
v_gene: TRBV2
abundance: -
d_gene: -
CDR3nt: TGTGCCAGCAGGGAGGGAGTGAATAATGAAAAACTGTTTTTT
CDR3aa: CASREGVNNEKLFF

j_gene: TRBJ2-7
v_gene: TRBV28
abundance: -
d_gene: -
CDR3nt: TGTGCCAGCTCGGGAAGCTCCTACGAGCAGTACTTC
CDR3aa: CASSGSSYEQYF

j_gene: TRBJ1-2
v_gene: TRBV10-2
abundance: few
d_gene: -
CDR3nt: TGCGCCAGCAGGCCAACAGGGTCCGAGCTGGGCTACACCTTC
CDR3aa: CASRPTGSELGYTF

j_gene: TRBJ2-1
v_gene: TRBV9
abundance: -
d_gene: -
CDR3nt: TGTGCCAGCAGCGTCTGGCACAATGAGCAGTTCTTC
CDR3aa: CASSVWHNEQFF

j_gene: TRBJ1-3
v_gene: TRBV6-5
abundance: -
d_gene: -
CDR3nt: TGTGCCAGCATGGTGTCAACGTTTAGGGACACCATATATTTT
CDR3aa: CASMVSTFRDTIYF

j_gene: TRBJ2-1
v_gene: TRBV29-1
abundance: once
d_gene: -
CDR3nt: TGCAGCGTTGAGACGAACCACAATGAGCAGTTCTTC
CDR3aa: CSVETNHNEQFF